The present T cell receptor (beta chain) was sequenced within a study of blood T cell repertoires in COVID-19. Looking at the study overall: Donors in the United States, Italy and Spain gave samples during acute or convalescent COVID-19. T cells, B-cell-depleted T cells, or PBMCs provided the cDNA or gDNA that served as material.

As processed by the authors: Amplification of reference gene primers provided the estimated nucleated cell counts. This table comes from immunoSEQ multiplex PCR, and its TCRdb copy is limited to in-frame clones, with some not included. That table is the source of V, J and clone size, and D and trimming were worked out from the DNA. The sample includes roughly 26,000 clones, approximately 92% of them seen just once. The CDR3 sequence is 15 residues long. The germline gives CDR1 SEHNR, CDR2 FQNEAQ (reference sequence). V was shortened by 4 bases and J by 3 bases, with 14 bases between the two germline ends.

The material sequenced was peripheral blood. The chain uses TRBV7-9 and TRBJ2-3; tentative D call: TRBD2 (6 bases). This clonotype originated in a human donor in a cohort sampled during active COVID-19. The CDR3 here is CASSSSSGRTDTQYF. The CDR3 DNA reads TGTGCCAGCAGCTCAAGCTCAGGGAGGACAGATACGCAGTATTTT.